This entry lists 30 T cell receptor beta chains sequenced from one sample in a study of T cells in Graves' hyperthyroidism and ophthalmopathy. Researchers took RNA transcripts and amplified the TCR beta CDR3 regions from them. A set of HTBI primers served as the primers for a first-round RT-PCR of the TCR CDR3. In TCRdb, the multiplex PCR reads were re-called with MiXCR into one record per CDR3 protein. The sample contains about 690,000 distinct CDR3 sequences, roughly a sixth of which appear only once. Material for sequencing was blood. All receptors come from a man over 45 with Graves' hyperthyroidism.

This clonotype has more than one count but fewer than ten. The rearrangement uses TRBV20-1 and TRBJ2-7; 8 nucleotides align to TRBD1. Germline assignment: CDR1 DFQATT and CDR2 SNEGSKA (reference sequence). The CDR3 is made up of 17 amino acids. With 0 bases clipped from V and 4 bases from J, the junction kept 14 bases outside the gene matches. The CDR3 is CSARDFSRQGAYYEQYF. CDR3 DNA sequence: TGCAGTGCTAGAGATTTCTCTCGGCAGGGGGCTTATTACGAGCAGTACTTC.

The chain recombines TRBV29-1 with TRBJ1-2, with TRBD1 identical over 7 bases. CDR3 length equals 12 residues. J was trimmed by 4 bases and V by 6 bases; bases with no gene match: 5. Germline V CDR1 and CDR2: SQVTM, ANQGSEA. The CDR3 DNA follows: TGCAGCGTCGACAGGGAGGTCTATGGCTACACCTTC. It is translated as CSVDREVYGYTF.

Many counts were recorded for this clonotype. The chain recombines TRBV11-1 with TRBJ1-6, with 8 bases matching TRBD1. Germline values: CDR1 SGHAT, CDR2 FQDESV (reference sequence). J was trimmed by 7 bases and V by 5 bases; bases with no gene match: 7. CDR3 length: 15 residues. As DNA, the CDR3 is TGTGCCAGCAGCCTCGGACAGGGTTTAAATTCACCCCTCCACTTT. Translated, it gives CASSLGQGLNSPLHF.

The sample holds a few counts of this clonotype. The CDR3 DNA sequence: TGTGCCAGCCTATTCTTGCTAGCGGGAGGACACAATGAGCAGTTCTTC. As protein: CASLFLLAGGHNEQFF. The chain couples TRBV2 to TRBJ2-1; 11 bases map to TRBD2. Germline assignment: CDR1 SNHLY and CDR2 FYNNEI. V dropped 8 bases and J dropped 5; count of bases not matched to a gene: 11. This CDR3 region has 16 residues.

This clonotype has at least ten counts. This chain joins TRBV5-1 and TRBJ2-7, with D perhaps given as TRBD1 or TRBD2 (5 bases each). The CDR3 sequence is 14 residues long. The V gene lost 4 bases and the J gene lost 3 bases, with 14 bases spanning the gap. Germline V lookup: CDR1 SGHRS, CDR2 YFSETQ. The CDR3 loop reads CASSPAWGSYEQYF. The CDR3 nucleotides read TGCGCCAGCAGCCCGGCTTGGGGGAGCTACGAGCAGTACTTC.

In this sample, this clonotype turned up many times. The V call is TRBV5-1, the J call TRBJ1-3; the D is unclear. The CDR3 runs to 14 residues. The germline V gene has CDR1 SGHRS and CDR2 YFSETQ. V dropped 0 bases and J dropped 1 base, with 5 bases sitting between them. The CDR3 here is CASSLGVSGNTIYF. Written as DNA, the CDR3 is TGCGCCAGCAGCTTGGGAGTATCTGGAAACACCATATATTTT.

CDR3 residues: CASSVTGGNNEKLFF. The CDR3 region has the DNA TGTGCCAGCAGTGTGACAGGGGGAAACAATGAAAAACTGTTTTTT. This chain links TRBV12-3 or TRBV12-4 with TRBJ1-4; 9 positions agree with TRBD1. The CDR3 extends over 15 amino acids. Trimming removed 5 bases from V and 5 bases from J; junction bases left unmatched: 6.

This clonotype was detected many times. The gene calls are TRBV7-3 and TRBJ2-2; 7 bases match TRBD2. J was trimmed by 4 bases and V by 5 bases; bases with no gene match: 10. This CDR3 is 16 amino acids long. Germline CDR1 SGHTA, CDR2 FQGTGA. The CDR3 is CASSLYGLGTTGELFF. Written as DNA, the CDR3 is TGTGCCAGCAGCCTCTACGGACTAGGTACCACCGGGGAGCTGTTTTTT.

The V gene is TRBV18, the J gene TRBJ2-1, with unresolved D. Germline CDR1 is KGHSH and CDR2 is LQKENI. The CDR3 runs to 16 residues. V lost 0 bases to trimming and J lost 7 bases, with 16 bases between them. CDR3 sequence reads: CASSPPRNPLTNEQFF. The DNA for the CDR3 is TGTGCCAGCTCACCACCTCGGAACCCTCTTACAAATGAGCAGTTCTTC.

This sequence joins TRBV2 and TRBJ2-1, with 9 bases lining up with TRBD2. The CDR3 extends over 14 amino acids. Trimming removed 7 bases from V and 7 bases from J; junction bases left unmatched: 8. Germline lookup yields CDR1 SNHLY and CDR2 FYNNEI. CDR3 protein: CASKVSGSGNEQFF. The CDR3 DNA sequence: TGTGCCAGCAAGGTTAGCGGGAGTGGTAATGAGCAGTTCTTC.

This clonotype appeared many times. The chain employs TRBV2 and TRBJ2-5, with 7 positions matching TRBD2. Germline assignment: CDR1 SNHLY and CDR2 FYNNEI. The CDR3 extends over 14 amino acids. J lost 1 base, V lost 3 bases, and 2 bases had no gene match. CDR3 residues: CASSELAGQETQYF. CDR3 DNA sequence: TGTGCCAGCAGTGAGTTAGCGGGCCAAGAGACCCAGTACTTC. Combining the CDR3 with reference TRBV2 and TRBJ2-5 gives the whole variable domain EPEVTQTPSHQVTQMGQEVILRCVPISNHLYFYWYRQILGQKVEFLVSFYNNEISEKSEIFDDQFSVERPDGSNFTLKIRSTKLEDSAMYFCASSELAGQETQYFGPGTRLLVL.

This clonotype has at least ten counts. The chain employs TRBV10-2 and TRBJ2-5; D gene unclear. The CDR3 spans 14 residues. Trimming took off 5 bases at V and 5 bases at J, with 15 bases between the two ends. The germline V gene encodes CDR1 WSHSY and CDR2 SAAADI. The DNA for the CDR3 is TGCGCCAGCAGTCCTTCAGCGCGTTGGGAGACCCAGTACTTC. Protein: CASSPSARWETQYF.

This clonotype was picked up a small number of times. This rearrangement joins TRBV27 to TRBJ2-1, with 10 bases that match TRBD2. Germline loops: CDR1 MNHEY, CDR2 SMNVEV (reference sequence). After removal of 0 bases from V and 11 bases from J, the junction contained 10 bases not matched to a gene. The CDR3 runs to 16 residues. The CDR3 coding sequence is TGTGCCAGCAGTTTATCGTTTGGACTAGCGGATAATAAGCAGTTCTTC. Its protein product is CASSLSFGLADNKQFF.

This chain connects TRBV29-1 to TRBJ1-1; D not resolved. Germline values: CDR1 SQVTM, CDR2 ANQGSEA. V lost 6 bases, J lost 1 base, and 9 bases lay in between. CDR3 size: 12 residues. The CDR3 is CSVQRQNTEAFF. The CDR3 DNA reads as TGCAGCGTCCAGAGACAGAACACTGAAGCTTTCTTT.

In nucleotides, the CDR3 is TGTGCCAGCAGTTACTTGAGTAATCAGCCCCAGCATTTT. Translation: CASSYLSNQPQHF. The chain carries TRBV6-6 and TRBJ1-5; unclear D gene. This CDR3 has 13 amino acids. CDR1 and CDR2 from the germline V gene are MNHNY and SVGAGI (reference sequence). Trimming removed 1 base from V and 4 bases from J, with 5 bases in between.

This clonotype was recorded many times. The rearrangement links TRBV27 to TRBJ1-4, with D possibly matching TRBD1 (5 bases). The V end lost 4 bases, the J end lost 8 bases, and 14 bases lay between the germline ends. The germline V gene has CDR1 MNHEY and CDR2 SMNVEV (reference sequence). CDR3 length: 14 residues. The CDR3 protein is CASSWAGSREKLFF. CDR3 bases: TGTGCCAGCAGTTGGGCAGGGTCTAGGGAAAAACTGTTTTTT.

This clonotype has at least ten counts. The chain has TRBV27 and TRBJ2-7; 7 bases match TRBD1. Unmatched junction bases numbered 12, after V lost 3 bases and J lost 7 bases. The CDR3 has 15 residues. CDR1 MNHEY and CDR2 SMNVEV come from the germline V gene (reference sequence). This chain's CDR3 is CASSFSDRVTVEQYF. As DNA, the CDR3 is TGTGCCAGCAGTTTTTCCGACAGGGTAACTGTAGAGCAGTACTTC.

This clonotype came up many times. The rearrangement uses TRBV24-1 and TRBJ2-2; 10 nucleotides line up with TRBD1. Germline CDR1 is KGHDR and CDR2 is SFDVKD. The ends lost 0 bases at V and 2 bases at J; junction bases unmatched: 5. The CDR3 has 18 residues. The DNA for the CDR3 is TGTGCCACCAGTGATTTGCGTTGGGACAGGGGAAACACCGGGGAGCTGTTTTTT. Residues: CATSDLRWDRGNTGELFF.

This clonotype was seen a few times. This sequence joins TRBV25-1 and TRBJ1-2; D unresolved. Germline V gene data show CDR1 as MGHDK and CDR2 as SYGVNS. V was cut by 3 bases and J by 4 bases, with 12 bases left in between. The CDR3 totals 14 residues. The CDR3 sequence: CASSDHRDTYGYTF. CDR3 nucleotides: TGTGCCAGCAGTGATCATCGGGATACCTATGGCTACACCTTC.

This clonotype has only a few counts. The chain carries TRBV14 and TRBJ2-1; 11 positions match TRBD2. The J segment lost 7 bases and the V segment lost 4 bases, leaving 12 bases of the junction unmatched. Per germline, CDR1 SGHDN and CDR2 FVKESK. The CDR3 sequence is 17 residues long. The CDR3 protein is CASSLPFSGRASNEQFF. CDR3 nucleotide sequence: TGTGCCAGCAGCCTTCCCTTTAGCGGGAGGGCCAGTAATGAGCAGTTCTTC.

This CDR3 reads CASSMEYPRDEQYF. DNA of the CDR3: TGTGCCAGTAGTATGGAATACCCACGCGACGAGCAGTACTTC. V usage is TRBV19 and J usage is TRBJ2-7; D not certain. Deletions cut 3 bases from V and 5 bases from J, with 14 bases between. Germline lookup yields CDR1 LNHDA and CDR2 SQIVND (reference sequence). CDR3 size: 14 residues.

A remark on this clonotype: One base away lies a much larger clone, so this may be a sequencing read error. The chain carries TRBV12-3 or TRBV12-4 and TRBJ2-3; 7 bases are a match to TRBD2. The CDR3 sequence is 16 residues long. CDR3 protein: CASSFGGMTSTDTRYF. In DNA, the CDR3 is TGTGCCAGCAGTTTTGGAGGGATGACTAGCACAGATACGCGGTATTTT.

V usage is TRBV7-9 and J usage is TRBJ1-5, with D tentatively TRBD1 (5 bases). The CDR3 is 14 residues long. V shed 5 bases and J shed 2 bases, with 10 bases lying between them. CDR1 is SEHNR, CDR2 FQNEAQ, per germline (reference sequence). The CDR3, as DNA: TGTGCCAGCAGCCCCCCACAGGGCAATCAGCCCCAGCATTTT. It encodes CASSPPQGNQPQHF.

There are a few counts of this clonotype. This sequence joins TRBV20-1 and TRBJ1-1, with a tentative D call TRBD1 (5 bases). The germline CDR1 and CDR2 sequences are DFQATT and SNEGSKA (reference sequence). The CDR3 loop spans 13 amino acids. The V end was cut by 0 bases, the J end by 6 bases, with 11 bases between. CDR3 DNA: TGCAGTGCTAGAGATCAGGGAGGAGCTGAAGCTTTCTTT. This codes for CSARDQGGAEAFF.

This clonotype was counted only a few times. The CDR3 DNA follows: TGTGCCTGGAGTGTTGCGGTTGGGGATGGCTACACCTTC. Encoded protein: CAWSVAVGDGYTF. The rearrangement links TRBV30 to TRBJ1-2; D not resolved. Trimming shortened V by 0 bases and J by 6 bases, and 11 bases separated the two germline ends. Germline CDR1 reads GTSNPN; CDR2 reads SVGIG (reference sequence). The CDR3 is 13 amino acids.

With respect to this clonotype: The junction differs from germline at one of its ends, possibly a read error. CDR3 protein: CASSVGREDSYNEQIF. CDR3 DNA: TGTGCCAGCAGCGTAGGGCGGGAGGACTCCTACAATGAGCAGATCTTC. This chain connects TRBV9 to TRBJ2-1; 8 bases match TRBD2. The germline CDR1 and CDR2 sequences are SGDLS and YYNGEE. CDR3 length: 16 amino acids. The whole variable domain, remainder taken from reference TRBV9 and TRBJ2-1, is DSGVTQTPKHLITATGQRVTLRCSPRSGDLSVYWYQQSLDQGLQFLIQYYNGEERAKGNILERFSAQQFPDLHSELNLSSLELGDSALYFCASSVGREDSYNEQIFGPGTRLTVL.

The chain has TRBV20-1 and TRBJ2-2; D call uncertain. Germline assignment: CDR1 DFQATT and CDR2 SNEGSKA (reference sequence). The CDR3 is 12 residues long. The V end lost 1 base, the J end lost 6 bases, and 6 bases lay between the germline ends. The CDR3 protein is CSARVAAGELFF. The CDR3 DNA reads as TGCAGTGCTAGAGTGGCAGCCGGGGAGCTGTTTTTT.

The chain carries TRBV4-3 and TRBJ1-1, with D possibly TRBD1 on 5 matching bases. This CDR3 is 15 amino acids long. Germline CDR1 and CDR2: LGHNA and YSLEER. Trimming shortened V by 0 bases and J by 1 base, and 9 bases separated the two germline ends. In nucleotides, the CDR3 is TGCGCCAGCAGCCAAGAACCCAGGGAGAACACTGAAGCTTTCTTT. This gives the protein CASSQEPRENTEAFF.

This clonotype was recorded at least ten times. This chain joins TRBV30 and TRBJ2-1; the D gene is possibly TRBD2 (6 bases). The CDR3 covers 15 residues. CDR1 and CDR2 from the germline V gene are GTSNPN and SVGIG (reference sequence). The germline V and J ends were trimmed by 1 base and 8 bases, with 18 bases remaining between them. This chain's CDR3 is CAWSARDFHWDEQFF. The CDR3 bases are TGTGCCTGGAGTGCCCGGGACTTTCATTGGGATGAGCAGTTCTTC.

This clonotype was found many times. The J gene is TRBJ2-1, the V gene TRBV12-3 or TRBV12-4; TRBD2 agrees at 10 bases. The junction had 3 bases not matched to a gene; V was cut back by 1 base and J by 6 bases. The CDR3 sequence is 15 residues long. As DNA, the CDR3 is TGTGCCAGCAGTTTAGGGCTAGCGGGAGTCAATGAGCAGTTCTTC. Its translation is CASSLGLAGVNEQFF.